The 25 T cell receptor beta chains in this list originate from one sample, sequenced in a study of shared clonotypes between healthy human individuals. The repertoire was sequenced with immunoSEQ multiplex PCR; TCRdb's copy has only in-frame clones and lacks some. Of 2 million to 2.5 million clones listed, about 94% are singletons. CD45RO-negative, CCR7-positively selected cells formed the naive CD8 fraction, excluding terminally differentiated effector memory CD45RA+ cells. Input material: naive CD8+ T cells sorted from blood. The receptors here all came from a man aged 18 to 30 in good health.

This chain uses TRBV28 with TRBJ1-1, with D unresolved. V gave up 2 bases and J gave up 7 bases, with 11 bases separating them. The CDR3 runs 13 residues. CDR1 is MDHEN and CDR2 is SYDVKM in the germline V gene. Written as DNA, the CDR3 is TGTGCCAGCAGTTTAGGGCGGCACATTGAAGCTTTCTTT. Protein product: CASSLGRHIEAFF.

The gene calls are TRBV7-9 and TRBJ2-5; tentative D call: TRBD1 (5 bases). V lost 4 bases to trimming and J lost 2 bases, with 5 bases between them. Germline lookup yields CDR1 SEHNR and CDR2 FQNEAQ (reference sequence). This CDR3 region has 12 residues. DNA of the CDR3: TGTGCCAGCAGCTGGACACAAGAGACCCAGTACTTC. Its protein product is CASSWTQETQYF.

V usage is TRBV30 and J usage is TRBJ1-4, with 9 bases identical to TRBD1. Germline CDR1 is GTSNPN and CDR2 is SVGIG (reference sequence). Unmatched junction bases numbered 4, after V lost 2 bases and J lost 6 bases. The CDR3 is 14 residues long. CDR3 amino acids: CAWSTGTGHEKLFF. The CDR3 bases are TGTGCCTGGAGTACCGGGACAGGGCATGAAAAACTGTTTTTT.

V and J are TRBV28 and TRBJ2-7; D tentatively fits TRBD1 or TRBD2 (5 bases each). Germline CDR1 reads MDHEN; CDR2 reads SYDVKM. V was cut by 4 bases and J by 2 bases, with 15 bases left in between. The CDR3 contains 15 residues. DNA of the CDR3: TGTGCCAGCAGTTCCGTTGGGACCGGTGCCTACGAGCAGTACTTC. Amino acids: CASSSVGTGAYEQYF.

This clone was recorded once. The chain links TRBV7-9 to TRBJ1-1; TRBD1 might be the D (5 bases). The CDR3 runs 14 residues. Germline assignment: CDR1 SEHNR and CDR2 FQNEAQ (reference sequence). Between the trimmed V and J ends, which lost 5 bases and 3 bases, there was a span of 13 bases. The CDR3 coding sequence is TGTGCCAGCAGCGCACCTGACAGCTACACTGAAGCTTTCTTT. It encodes CASSAPDSYTEAFF.

The rearrangement links TRBV11-2 to TRBJ2-7; 9 positions match TRBD2. The CDR3 runs to 16 residues. Germline V CDR1 and CDR2: SGHAT, FQNNGV. With V trimmed by 1 base and J by 3 bases, 7 bases remained unmatched. The CDR3 coding sequence is TGTGCCAGCAGCTTAGGAACGACTAGCGGAAACTACGAGCAGTACTTC. This gives the protein CASSLGTTSGNYEQYF.

The V gene is TRBV4-1, the J gene TRBJ2-7, with 8 bases matching TRBD2. Trimming removed 6 bases from V and 4 bases from J; junction bases left unmatched: 8. CDR1 and CDR2 (germline): MGHRA, YSYEKL. CDR3 size: 14 residues. CDR3: CASRAIGGEYEQYF. CDR3 sequence (DNA): TGCGCCAGCAGGGCCATCGGGGGGGAATACGAGCAGTACTTC.

The chain has TRBV28 and TRBJ1-1, with 9 nucleotides matching TRBD1. In germline, CDR1 is MDHEN, CDR2 SYDVKM. The CDR3 is 15 amino acids. V lost 9 bases and J lost 1; bases outside the gene matches: 9. CDR3 region: CASPRRQGGNTEAFF. Here the CDR3 DNA reads TGTGCCAGTCCACGTCGACAGGGGGGGAACACTGAAGCTTTCTTT.

V gene TRBV19 combines with J gene TRBJ2-2; D may be TRBD1 (5 bases). The ends were cut back, 9 bases at V and 3 bases at J, with 17 bases in the middle. This CDR3 is built from 15 residues. Per germline, CDR1 LNHDA and CDR2 SQIVND (reference sequence). The CDR3 DNA reads TGTGCCAGCGAAATGGCAGGGTTTGACACCGGGGAGCTGTTTTTT. It encodes CASEMAGFDTGELFF.

Comment on this clone: An end of the junction does not agree with germline; a read error may underlie this. V and J are TRBV7-7 and TRBJ2-2, with 8 bases aligning to TRBD2. Germline-derived CDR1 and CDR2 are SSHAT and FNYEAQ (reference sequence). This CDR3 has 15 residues. The CDR3 DNA is TGTGCTAGCAGCCTGGAAAGCGGGAGCACCGGGGAGCTGTTTTTT. Translated, it gives CASSLESGSTGELFF.

This clone occurred once. The same CDR3 also results from other DNA sequences found in this sample. The chain combines TRBV7-9 with TRBJ2-7; unclear D gene. The CDR3 spans 12 residues. Per the germline V gene, CDR1 is SEHNR and CDR2 is FQNEAQ (reference sequence). Trimming pared 3 bases from V and 4 bases from J, leaving 7 bases between. The CDR3 nucleotides are TGTGCCAGCAGCTTGGGTCGTTACGAGCAGTACTTC. Translation: CASSLGRYEQYF.

CDR3 DNA: TGTGCCAGCAGTGAAAGAGCGGGGGGCTACGAGCAGTACTTC. Translation gives CASSERAGGYEQYF. The chain couples TRBV2 to TRBJ2-5; 9 bases are a match to TRBD2. The end of the DNA fits TRBJ2-7 better, so the J call may be wrong. The germline gives CDR1 SNHLY, CDR2 FYNNEI. This CDR3 region has 14 residues.

The chain joins TRBV7-8 to TRBJ1-2, with TRBD1 matching over 7 bases. The CDR3 runs 14 residues. Germline V gene sequence: CDR1 SGHVS, CDR2 FQNEAQ. The J segment lost 2 bases and the V segment lost 6 bases, leaving 6 bases of the junction unmatched. For the CDR3, the DNA is TGTGCCAGCAGAGGCAGGGGGATAAACTATGGCTACACCTTC. It translates to CASRGRGINYGYTF.

The chain employs TRBV11-2 and TRBJ1-2; possibly TRBD1 for D (5 bases). Germline CDR1 and CDR2: SGHAT and FQNNGV. V gave up 1 base and J gave up 7 bases, with 7 bases separating them. The CDR3 runs to 12 residues. CDR3 nucleotide sequence: TGTGCCAGCAGCTTAGGCAGGGTTGGCTACACCTTC. Translation: CASSLGRVGYTF.

V is TRBV7-6 and J is TRBJ2-1; D gene ambiguous. The CDR3 sequence is 16 residues long. The V and J ends lost 5 bases and 1 base respectively, with 15 bases between them. CDR1 SGHVS and CDR2 FNYEAQ come from the germline V gene. CDR3 in DNA: TGTGCCAGCAGCCCCGACCTAGAACTTTCCTACAATGAGCAGTTCTTC. Protein sequence: CASSPDLELSYNEQFF. The full variable domain, with the rest looked up from reference TRBV7-6 and TRBJ2-1, is GAGVSQSPRYKVTKRGQDVALRCDPISGHVSLYWYRQALGQGPEFLTYFNYEAQQDKSGLPNDRFSAERPEGSISTLTIQRTEQRDSAMYRCASSPDLELSYNEQFFGPGTRLTVL.

The chain combines TRBV7-9 with TRBJ1-1; perhaps TRBD1 as D (5 bases). The germline CDR1 and CDR2 sequences are SEHNR and FQNEAQ (reference sequence). Between the trimmed V and J ends, which lost 7 bases and 6 bases, there was a span of 12 bases. The CDR3 sequence is 12 residues long. The CDR3 loop reads CASNPGGAEAFF. The DNA for the CDR3 is TGTGCCAGCAACCCGGGGGGGGCTGAAGCTTTCTTT.

The chain carries TRBV11-2 and TRBJ1-1; D not certain. Germline V CDR1 and CDR2: SGHAT, FQNNGV. The CDR3 spans 13 residues. The V end was cut by 0 bases, the J end by 5 bases, with 7 bases between. The CDR3 sequence: CASSLEVLTEAFF. The CDR3 DNA reads TGTGCCAGCAGCTTAGAGGTACTTACTGAAGCTTTCTTT.

V is TRBV7-2 and J is TRBJ1-5, with D possibly TRBD1 on 5 matching bases. V was cut by 1 base and J by 0 bases, with 13 bases left in between. CDR3 size: 17 residues. CDR1 is SGHTA and CDR2 is FQGNSA in the germline V gene. As DNA, the CDR3 is TGTGCCAGCAGCTTAGTGGCAGGGATTTATAGCAATCAGCCCCAGCATTTT. Translation gives CASSLVAGIYSNQPQHF.

This rearrangement joins TRBV14 to TRBJ1-6; unclear D gene. The germline V and J ends were trimmed by 0 bases and 8 bases, with 23 bases remaining between them. The CDR3 totals 19 residues. Per germline, CDR1 SGHDN and CDR2 FVKESK. The CDR3 region is CASSQDMGLSQVGDSPLHF. The CDR3 DNA sequence: TGTGCCAGCAGCCAAGATATGGGGTTGTCTCAAGTTGGAGATTCACCCCTCCACTTT.

The chain employs TRBV30 and TRBJ2-7, with TRBD1 as a possible D gene (5 bases). Between the trimmed V and J ends, which lost 3 bases and 4 bases, there was a span of 13 bases. Per the germline V gene, CDR1 is GTSNPN and CDR2 is SVGIG (reference sequence). This CDR3 contains 13 residues. CDR3 region: CAWRFTGRYEQYF. The CDR3 DNA reads TGTGCCTGGAGATTCACAGGAAGATACGAGCAGTACTTC. Full variable domain (missing parts from reference TRBV30 and TRBJ2-7): SQTIHQWPATLVQPVGSPLSLECTVEGTSNPNLYWYRQAAGRGLQLLFYSVGIGQISSEVPQNLSASRPQDRQFILSSKKLLLSDSGFYLCAWRFTGRYEQYFGPGTRLTVT.

This clone has just one count. Here the CDR3 DNA reads TGTGCCAGCAGTTACTCGCAGGGAAATCAGCCCCAGCATTTT. Translation: CASSYSQGNQPQHF. The J gene is TRBJ1-5, the V gene TRBV6-6; perhaps TRBD1 as D (5 bases). V lost 0 bases and J lost 4, with 7 bases in between. Per germline, CDR1 MNHNY and CDR2 SVGAGI (reference sequence). The CDR3 covers 14 residues.

CDR3 DNA sequence: TGTGCCAGCAGCGTAGAGACAATCTCTGGAAACACCATATATTTT. Translation: CASSVETISGNTIYF. The gene calls are TRBV9 and TRBJ1-3; D gene unclear. V was trimmed by 0 bases and J by 0 bases, leaving 7 bases between them. The CDR3 sequence is 15 residues long. Germline V lookup: CDR1 SGDLS, CDR2 YYNGEE.

The chain has TRBV11-2 and TRBJ2-5; 11 bases map to TRBD2. The J segment lost 5 bases and the V segment lost 4 bases, leaving 6 bases of the junction unmatched. In germline, CDR1 is SGHAT, CDR2 FQNNGV. CDR3 length: 15 residues. CDR3 residues: CASSSLAGGGETQYF. Here the CDR3 DNA reads TGTGCCAGCAGCTCCCTAGCGGGGGGCGGGGAGACCCAGTACTTC. Filled out from reference TRBV11-2 and TRBJ2-5, the complete variable domain reads EAGVAQSPRYKIIEKRQSVAFWCNPISGHATLYWYQQILGQGPKLLIQFQNNGVVDDSQLPKDRFSAERLKGVDSTLKIQPAKLEDSAVYLCASSSLAGGGETQYFGPGTRLLVL.

The gene calls are TRBV11-2 and TRBJ2-7; 11 bases are shared with TRBD2. The CDR3 is 19 amino acids. In germline, CDR1 is SGHAT, CDR2 FQNNGV. V lost 0 bases and J lost 7; bases outside the gene matches: 17. The CDR3: CASSLDLAPGLAELEEQYF. The CDR3 DNA reads TGTGCCAGCAGCTTAGACCTCGCTCCGGGACTAGCGGAGTTAGAAGAGCAGTACTTC.

The genes are TRBV6-5 and TRBJ1-2; no clear D. The CDR3 is 12 amino acids. Germline loops: CDR1 MNHEY, CDR2 SVGAGI. V was clipped by 5 bases and J by 6 bases, with 10 bases between them. CDR3: CASSVRGDGYTF. CDR3 DNA: TGTGCCAGCAGTGTCCGGGGAGATGGCTACACCTTC.